Following are 10 T cell receptor beta chains from one sample sequenced in a study of T cell responses to AZD1222 COVID-19 vaccine. This table comes from immunoSEQ multiplex PCR, and its TCRdb copy is limited to in-frame clones, with some not included. The sample yields approximately 120,000 clones, approximately 91% seen once. The specimen comprised peripheral blood, sampled on day 0 of AZD1222 vaccination. These receptors came from an adult in good health.

V and J are TRBV3-1 (or the pseudogene TRBV3-2) and TRBJ1-4, with unresolved D. The V end lost 4 bases, the J end lost 7 bases, and 16 bases lay between the germline ends. There are 15 residues in the CDR3. Germline-derived CDR1 and CDR2 are LGHDT and YNNKEL (reference sequence). The CDR3 is CASSPLAGDGEKLFF. DNA for the CDR3: TGTGCCAGCAGCCCTTTAGCGGGTGACGGTGAAAAACTGTTTTTT.

V usage is TRBV3-1 (or the pseudogene TRBV3-2) and J usage is TRBJ2-5; D might be TRBD1 or TRBD2, each matching 5 bases. Trimming took 0 bases from V and 5 from J, leaving 7 bases between them. CDR1 and CDR2 (germline): LGHDT, YNNKEL (reference sequence). This CDR3 comprises 13 residues. CDR3 loop: CASSQEWGETQYF. The DNA of the CDR3 is TGTGCCAGCAGCCAAGAGTGGGGGGAGACCCAGTACTTC.

The CDR3 here is CASSRGSGISNEQYF. In nucleotides, the CDR3 is TGTGCCAGCAGTCGCGGCTCAGGGATAAGCAACGAGCAGTACTTC. V gene TRBV7-9 combines with J gene TRBJ2-7; a weak D match, TRBD1 (5 bases). Trimming took 6 bases from V and 5 from J, leaving 20 bases between them. Germline assignment: CDR1 SEHNR and CDR2 FQNEAQ (reference sequence). The CDR3 runs 15 residues. Full variable domain (outside the CDR3, taken from reference TRBV7-9 and TRBJ2-7): DTGVSQNPRHKITKRGQNVTFRCDPISEHNRLYWYRQTLGQGPEFLTYFQNEAQLEKSRLLSDRFSAERPKGSFSTLEIQRTEQGDSAMYLCASSRGSGISNEQYFGPGTRLTVT.

The chain recombines TRBV5-1 with TRBJ1-1; D gene uncertain. With 4 bases removed from V and 0 bases from J, the gap between germline ends came to 7 bases. The CDR3 covers 13 residues. Germline CDR1 is SGHRS and CDR2 is YFSETQ. This CDR3 reads CASSPTMNTEAFF. The CDR3 nucleotides are TGCGCCAGCAGCCCAACAATGAACACTGAAGCTTTCTTT.

The chain uses TRBV19 and TRBJ1-5; no reliable D call. With 2 bases removed from V and 1 base from J, the gap between germline ends came to 6 bases. The CDR3 contains 14 residues. Germline values: CDR1 LNHDA, CDR2 SQIVND (reference sequence). The DNA for the CDR3 is TGTGCCAGTAGTATACTGGGGAGCAATCAGCCCCAGCATTTT. As protein: CASSILGSNQPQHF.

The chain links TRBV5-4 to TRBJ2-5; the D gene could be TRBD1 or TRBD2 (5 bases each). From germline, CDR1 is SGHNT and CDR2 YYREEE (reference sequence). V was trimmed by 2 bases and J by 5 bases, leaving 13 bases between them. This CDR3 has 14 residues. CDR3 in amino acids: CASSLSGPGETQYF. The CDR3 nucleotides are TGTGCCAGCAGCTTATCGGGGCCGGGGGAGACCCAGTACTTC. The complete variable domain, with remaining parts taken from reference TRBV5-4 and TRBJ2-5, reads ETGVTQSPTHLIKTRGQQVTLRCSSQSGHNTVSWYQQALGQGPQFIFQYYREEENGRGNFPPRFSGLQFPNYSSELNVNALELDDSALYLCASSLSGPGETQYFGPGTRLLVL.

The chain employs TRBV3-1 (or the pseudogene TRBV3-2) and TRBJ2-7; TRBD1 matches 7 bases. The V segment lost 5 bases and the J segment 4 bases; nucleotides outside the gene matches: 5. CDR3 length: 13 amino acids. Germline CDR1 LGHDT, CDR2 YNNKEL (reference sequence). The CDR3, as DNA: TGTGCCAGCAGCTACAGGGGCGGGTACGAGCAGTACTTC. Translation gives CASSYRGGYEQYF.

The chain couples TRBV2 to TRBJ1-5, with TRBD1 as a possible D gene (6 bases). Germline V gene sequence: CDR1 SNHLY, CDR2 FYNNEI. The CDR3 contains 15 residues. Trimming cost V 5 bases and J 2 bases, with 13 bases left between them. The CDR3 reads CASSSKQGGNQPQHF. The CDR3 region has the DNA TGTGCCAGCAGTTCAAAACAGGGAGGCAATCAGCCCCAGCATTTT.

The genes are TRBV20-1 and TRBJ1-2, with D hard to call. The V gene lost 7 bases and the J gene lost 8 bases, with 14 bases spanning the gap. The CDR3 totals 11 residues. CDR1 is DFQATT, CDR2 SNEGSKA, per germline (reference sequence). CDR3 region: CSVGALGGYTF. The CDR3 nucleotides read TGCAGTGTCGGCGCCTTGGGAGGCTACACCTTC.

The chain combines TRBV7-3 with TRBJ2-2; 8 nucleotides agree with TRBD2. J lost 5 bases, V lost 5 bases, and 13 bases had no gene match. Germline CDR1 reads SGHTA; CDR2 reads FQGTGA. CDR3 size: 17 residues. The CDR3: CASSPARRAGDTGELFF. CDR3 bases: TGTGCCAGCAGCCCCGCCCGGCGAGCGGGAGATACCGGGGAGCTGTTTTTT.